Listed here are 5 T cell receptor beta chains from one sample, sequenced in a study of graft-versus-host responses after intestinal transplantation. Their antigens remain unidentified. Produced via immunoSEQ multiplex PCR; TCRdb's table is partial and in-frame only. The data show around 99,000 clones, roughly 90% seen once. The sample was unstimulated CD4+ T cells sorted from spleen or lymph node cells, taken before transplant. The receptors stem from a human donor who was the organ donor for an intestinal transplant.

V gene TRBV18 combines with J gene TRBJ2-1; no firm D call. The CDR3 is 13 amino acids. The V end lost 2 bases, the J end lost 2 bases, and 4 bases lay between the germline ends. CDR1 is KGHSH and CDR2 is LQKENI in the germline V gene. CDR3: CASSPYTYNEQFF. CDR3 coding DNA: TGTGCCAGCTCACCATATACCTACAATGAGCAGTTCTTC.

This chain uses TRBV5-1 with TRBJ2-7, with D tentatively TRBD2 (7 bases). Germline V lookup: CDR1 SGHRS, CDR2 YFSETQ. This CDR3 has 16 residues. V was pared by 0 bases and J by 4 bases, with 17 bases between. The chain's CDR3 is CASSLASRGAAYEQYF. The CDR3 DNA is TGCGCCAGCAGCTTGGCTTCCCGGGGGGCAGCTTACGAGCAGTACTTC.

This clone was seen only once. This chain uses TRBV5-4 with TRBJ1-2; no clear D. V lost 3 bases and J lost 3, with 15 bases in between. Germline V gene sequence: CDR1 SGHNT, CDR2 YYREEE (reference sequence). The CDR3 is 15 residues long. The CDR3 protein is CASSYPAEGYYGYTF. The DNA for the CDR3 is TGTGCCAGCAGCTACCCCGCAGAGGGCTACTATGGCTACACCTTC.

This clone was counted once. The chain employs TRBV11-3 and TRBJ2-1, with 8 positions matching TRBD1. Germline V gene lookup returns CDR1 SGHNT and CDR2 YENEEA. Trimming removed 5 bases from V and 5 bases from J; junction bases left unmatched: 11. The length of the CDR3 is 16 residues. CDR3 protein: CASSPRLGQGHNEQFF. CDR3 in DNA: TGTGCCAGCAGCCCTCGGCTAGGACAGGGCCACAATGAGCAGTTCTTC.

The rearrangement joins TRBV28 to TRBJ1-1; D is ambiguous. V lost 5 bases and J 8 bases, leaving 12 bases between the germline ends. Germline CDR1 and CDR2: MDHEN and SYDVKM. The CDR3 runs 12 residues. CDR3 DNA sequence: TGTGCCAGCAGTGCCTTCAGTGTCGAAGCTTTCTTT. This gives the protein CASSAFSVEAFF.